A single sample is the source of the 9 T cell receptor beta chains below, sequenced in a study of blood T cell repertoires in COVID-19. The method was immunoSEQ multiplex PCR; TCRdb's version includes in-frame clones alone and lacks a portion of them. The sample yields about 200,000 clones, about nine tenths seen once. The sample consisted of peripheral blood. The receptors derive from a man older than 75 with acute or convalescent COVID-19.

This sequence joins TRBV29-1 and TRBJ2-2; no clear D. Trimming removed 7 bases from V and 4 bases from J, with 7 bases in between. CDR1 and CDR2 (germline): SQVTM, ANQGSEA. The CDR3 extends over 11 amino acids. The CDR3 loop is CSGFGTGELFF. The CDR3 DNA reads as TGCAGCGGGTTCGGCACCGGGGAGCTGTTTTTT.

The chain combines TRBV4-3 with TRBJ1-6; TRBD1 matches at 11 bases. With 9 bases clipped from V and 7 bases from J, the junction kept 5 bases outside the gene matches. The germline V gene has CDR1 LGHNA and CDR2 YSLEER. The CDR3 runs to 14 residues. In DNA form, the CDR3 reads TGCGCCAGTCAGGACAGGGGGCTGAATTCACCCCTCCACTTT. Its protein product is CASQDRGLNSPLHF.

V and J are TRBV19 and TRBJ1-1; tentatively, D is TRBD1 (5 bases). The V and J ends lost 7 bases and 0 bases respectively, with 15 bases between them. Germline CDR1 is LNHDA and CDR2 is SQIVND (reference sequence). CDR3 length equals 15 residues. The DNA for the CDR3 is TGTGCCAGTACCGGGGGGGAATACATGAACACTGAAGCTTTCTTT. As protein: CASTGGEYMNTEAFF.

This sequence joins TRBV19 and TRBJ1-5; D is perhaps TRBD1 (5 bases). Germline V gene sequence: CDR1 LNHDA, CDR2 SQIVND (reference sequence). This CDR3 comprises 17 residues. Trimming cost V 6 bases and J 4 bases, with 22 bases left between them. In DNA form, the CDR3 reads TGTGCCAGTAGGGACGTCGGGGGACGGTGGGGAAATCAGCCCCAGCATTTT. Protein sequence: CASRDVGGRWGNQPQHF.

This rearrangement joins TRBV6-5 to TRBJ1-2; no definite D call. From germline, CDR1 is MNHEY and CDR2 SVGAGI. The CDR3 sequence is 15 residues long. V shed 0 bases and J shed 2 bases, with 10 bases lying between them. This CDR3 is CASSYSMTGNYGYTF. The CDR3 DNA reads TGTGCCAGCAGTTACTCGATGACGGGAAACTATGGCTACACCTTC.

The chain couples TRBV3-1 (or the pseudogene TRBV3-2) to TRBJ2-2; 7 nucleotides align to TRBD2. Trimming removed 1 base from V and 4 bases from J; junction bases left unmatched: 6. CDR1 is LGHDT and CDR2 is YNNKEL in the germline V gene (reference sequence). The CDR3 length is 16 residues. The CDR3 region is CASSQGGTTITGELFF. The CDR3 bases are TGTGCCAGCAGCCAAGGGGGGACTACCATCACCGGGGAGCTGTTTTTT.

This clone turned up a few times. The rearrangement uses TRBV11-2 and TRBJ2-7; perhaps TRBD1 as D (5 bases). This CDR3 has 14 amino acids. Trimming cost V 5 bases and J 6 bases, with 17 bases left between them. Germline lookup yields CDR1 SGHAT and CDR2 FQNNGV. The CDR3 sequence: CASSRLVQASEQYF. In DNA form, the CDR3 reads TGTGCCAGCAGCCGTTTAGTACAGGCCTCCGAGCAGTACTTC.

For this clone: Within the sample, other DNA sequences also encode this same CDR3. This rearrangement joins TRBV9 to TRBJ2-3; TRBD2 matches at 13 bases. This CDR3 contains 15 residues. Losses at the gene ends were 3 bases for V and 4 bases for J; bases not matched to a gene: 2. Germline CDR1 is SGDLS and CDR2 is YYNGEE. The CDR3 protein is CASSAGLAGPDTQYF. In DNA, the CDR3 is TGTGCCAGCAGCGCGGGACTAGCGGGACCAGATACGCAGTATTTT. The variable domain in full, completed from reference TRBV9 and TRBJ2-3, reads DSGVTQTPKHLITATGQRVTLRCSPRSGDLSVYWYQQSLDQGLQFLIQYYNGEERAKGNILERFSAQQFPDLHSELNLSSLELGDSALYFCASSAGLAGPDTQYFGPGTRLTVL.

The chain links TRBV6-5 to TRBJ1-3; 7 nucleotides agree with TRBD1. The J segment lost 4 bases and the V segment lost 6 bases, leaving 9 bases of the junction unmatched. This CDR3 is built from 15 residues. Germline V gene data show CDR1 as MNHEY and CDR2 as SVGAGI. CDR3 DNA: TGTGCCAGCAGAAGGGGCACAGGGGTCGGAAACACCATATATTTT. It translates to CASRRGTGVGNTIYF.